This is a list of T cell receptor beta chains from one sample in a study of T cell responses to AZD1222 COVID-19 vaccine. Data came from immunoSEQ multiplex PCR; TCRdb stores just in-frame clones and leaves some out. The sample has over 120,000 clones; 85% to 95% are singletons. The input for sequencing was peripheral blood, taken after recovery from COVID-19. These receptors were collected from an adult who had recovered from COVID-19. Both conserved end residues are part of each CDR3. A D gene is named only where the DNA matches it firmly. Clone size appears in some rows only: once, few, many, or a class for an expanded clone.

NA	TRBV13	TRBJ2-5	NA	CASSLAERDQETQYF	TGTGCCAGCAGCTTAGCCGAGCGGGACCAAGAGACCCAGTACTTC
NA	TRBV6-5	TRBJ1-5	NA	CASSLQSNQPQHF	TGTGCCAGCAGTTTACAGAGCAATCAGCCCCAGCATTTT
NA	TRBV27	TRBJ1-5	NA	CASSLYRDENQPQHF	TGTGCCAGCAGTTTATACAGGGATGAGAATCAGCCCCAGCATTTT
TRBD1	TRBV6-1	TRBJ2-7	NA	CASSEMTGSYEQYF	TGTGCCAGCAGTGAGATGACAGGGAGCTACGAGCAGTACTTC
NA	TRBV11-2	TRBJ2-7	NA	CASSYRASGFSSSPSEQYF	TGTGCCAGCAGCTATCGGGCGAGCGGGTTCTCCTCCTCGCCTTCCGAGCAGTACTTC
NA	TRBV30	TRBJ1-4	NA	CAWSVRRGIGEKLFF	TGTGCCTGGAGTGTACGGAGGGGAATCGGAGAAAAACTGTTTTTT
NA	TRBV7-8	TRBJ2-3	NA	CASRPSTDTQYF	TGTGCCAGCAGACCTAGCACAGATACGCAGTATTTT
NA	TRBV3-1/TRBV3-2	TRBJ2-7	once	CASSQETTGLGEQYF	TGTGCCAGCAGCCAAGAAACGACCGGCCTAGGCGAGCAGTACTTC
NA	TRBV7-8	TRBJ2-3	once	CASSLEPGADTQYF	TGTGCCAGCAGCTTAGAGCCGGGAGCAGATACGCAGTATTTT
NA	TRBV7-2	TRBJ1-2	NA	CASSLMRVSGYGYTF	TGTGCCAGCAGCTTAATGAGGGTATCTGGATATGGCTACACCTTC
NA	TRBV29-1	TRBJ2-5	NA	CSVEDPRAQETQYF	TGCAGCGTTGAAGATCCAAGGGCCCAAGAGACCCAGTACTTC
TRBD2	TRBV18	TRBJ2-7	NA	CASSPQPTSGRSSEQYF	TGTGCCAGCTCACCCCAACCGACTAGCGGGAGATCCTCCGAGCAGTACTTC
TRBD1	TRBV6-5	TRBJ2-5	NA	CASRSTGEETQYF	TGTGCCAGCAGGTCGACAGGGGAAGAGACCCAGTACTTC
TRBD1	TRBV5-4	TRBJ2-7	NA	CASSADRAYDEQYF	TGTGCCAGCAGCGCCGACAGGGCTTATGACGAGCAGTACTTC
NA	TRBV7-9	TRBJ1-2	NA	CASTTGSQDGYTF	TGTGCCAGCACCACAGGGTCCCAGGATGGCTACACCTTC
NA	TRBV9	TRBJ1-3	NA	CASSVTGGRTGNTIYF	TGTGCCAGCAGCGTGACAGGAGGGCGGACTGGAAACACCATATATTTT
TRBD1	TRBV3-1/TRBV3-2	TRBJ2-2	NA	CASSPSDRGDAHFF	TGTGCCAGCAGCCCTTCCGACAGGGGTGACGCCCATTTTTTT
NA	TRBV10-1	TRBJ2-3	NA	CASSEWGYTDTQYF	TGCGCCAGCAGTGAGTGGGGTTACACAGATACGCAGTATTTT
TRBD1	TRBV18	TRBJ2-3	NA	CASSPEGQGADTQYF	TGTGCCAGCTCACCAGAAGGACAGGGGGCCGATACGCAGTATTTT
NA	TRBV5-4	TRBJ2-1	NA	CASSLEPNGDEQFF	TGTGCCAGCAGCTTGGAGCCCAACGGGGATGAGCAGTTCTTC
NA	TRBV27	TRBJ2-7	NA	CASSLHGTDSYEQYF	TGTGCCAGCAGTTTACACGGGACGGACTCCTACGAGCAGTACTTC
NA	TRBV29-1	TRBJ2-7	NA	CSVGPDYEQYF	TGCAGCGTCGGGCCCGACTACGAGCAGTACTTC
TRBD1	TRBV2	TRBJ1-5	NA	CAIGQGRDQPQHF	TGTGCCATCGGACAGGGCCGAGATCAGCCCCAGCATTTT
NA	TRBV5-1	TRBJ2-3	NA	CASSETGTDTQYF	TGCGCCAGCTCCGAGACTGGGACAGATACGCAGTATTTT
NA	TRBV5-8	TRBJ1-6	NA	CASSWVARSYNSPLHF	TGTGCCAGCAGCTGGGTTGCCCGGTCCTATAATTCACCCCTCCACTTT
NA	TRBV12-3/TRBV12-4	TRBJ2-7	NA	CASSPRPSEQYF	TGTGCCAGCAGTCCGCGTCCGTCCGAGCAGTACTTC
TRBD1	TRBV10-2	TRBJ2-7	NA	CASSVLGGGTGGASEQYF	TGCGCCAGCAGTGTTCTGGGGGGAGGGACAGGGGGTGCTTCCGAGCAGTACTTC
NA	TRBV3-1/TRBV3-2	TRBJ2-1	NA	CASSQVSFSGEQFF	TGTGCCAGCAGCCAAGTTTCCTTTAGCGGTGAGCAGTTCTTC
NA	TRBV29-1	TRBJ2-3	NA	CSVRGPTSTDTQYF	TGCAGCGTCCGCGGACCGACTAGCACAGATACGCAGTATTTT
TRBD2	TRBV19	TRBJ2-2	once	CASSKAGGGTGELFF	TGTGCCAGTAGTAAAGCGGGAGGTGGTACCGGGGAGCTGTTTTTT
TRBD1	TRBV5-1	TRBJ1-2	NA	CASSDLQGDYGYTF	TGCGCCAGCTCGGACCTACAGGGGGACTATGGCTACACCTTC
NA	TRBV25-1	TRBJ1-3	NA	CASSEREQDPIYF	TGTGCCAGCAGTGAAAGGGAGCAGGACCCCATATATTTT
TRBD2	TRBV19	TRBJ2-2	NA	CASSSRLGRDSRNTGELFF	TGTGCCAGTAGTTCCCGACTGGGGAGGGACTCTCGGAACACCGGGGAGCTGTTTTTT
TRBD1	TRBV19	TRBJ2-7	NA	CASSIFNSGQGVFEQYF	TGTGCCAGTAGTATTTTCAATAGCGGACAGGGGGTTTTTGAGCAGTACTTC
NA	TRBV19	TRBJ1-5	NA	CASTGRSAGPGYRNQPQHF	TGTGCCAGTACCGGTCGTAGCGCCGGTCCTGGATACCGCAATCAGCCCCAGCATTTT
NA	TRBV5-6	TRBJ1-4	once	CASSLGQTNEKLFF	TGTGCCAGCAGCTTGGGACAGACTAATGAAAAACTGTTTTTT
TRBD2	TRBV11-1	TRBJ2-5	NA	CASSWVAGAYQETQYF	TGTGCCAGCAGCTGGGTAGCGGGAGCGTACCAAGAGACCCAGTACTTC
NA	TRBV3-1/TRBV3-2	TRBJ2-1	once	CASSQVTGGVNEQFF	TGTGCCAGCAGCCAAGTAACAGGCGGGGTCAATGAGCAGTTCTTC
NA	TRBV29-1	TRBJ2-7	NA	CSVGWGPYEQYF	TGCAGCGTTGGATGGGGGCCCTACGAGCAGTACTTC
TRBD2	TRBV4-2	TRBJ2-5	NA	CASSQELAGGLETQYF	TGTGCCAGCAGCCAAGAACTAGCGGGAGGCTTGGAGACCCAGTACTTC
NA	TRBV13	TRBJ2-7	once	CASSLNGRGSYEQYF	TGTGCCAGCAGCTTAAATGGCAGGGGCTCCTACGAGCAGTACTTC